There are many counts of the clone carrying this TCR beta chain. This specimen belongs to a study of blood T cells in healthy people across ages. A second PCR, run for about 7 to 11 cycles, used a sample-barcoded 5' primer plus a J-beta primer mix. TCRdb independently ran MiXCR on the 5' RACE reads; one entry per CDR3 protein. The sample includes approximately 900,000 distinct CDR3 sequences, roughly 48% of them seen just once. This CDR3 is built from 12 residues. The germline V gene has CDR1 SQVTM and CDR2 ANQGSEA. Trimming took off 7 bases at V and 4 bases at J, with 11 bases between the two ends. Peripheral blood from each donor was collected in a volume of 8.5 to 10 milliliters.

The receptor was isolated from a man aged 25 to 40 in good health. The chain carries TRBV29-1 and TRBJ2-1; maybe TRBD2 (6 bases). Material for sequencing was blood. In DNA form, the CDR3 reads TGCAGCGGGGATGGAGGGTACAATGAGCAGTTCTTC. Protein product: CSGDGGYNEQFF.